The rows below give T cell receptor beta chains drawn from one sample of a study of shared clonotypes between healthy human individuals. Profiling relied on immunoSEQ multiplex PCR, and the TCRdb table lists in-frame clones only, not all of them. The table lists millions of clones, around 95% of them singletons. Sequencing used naive CD4+ T cells sorted from blood. These receptors originate from a young man in good health. The CDR3 runs from the conserved cysteine through the conserved F or W. Each record gives: V gene, D gene, clone size, J gene, CDR3 protein, CDR3 DNA. The D gene is left open where the match is weak. Clone size is not always given. Where it is, it says once, few, many or a class for expanded clones.

v_call: TRBV28; d_call: TRBD2; clone_size: NA; j_call: TRBJ2-4; cdr3_aa: CASNVAAGSKNIQYF; cdr3_nt: TGTGCCAGCAATGTTGCAGCGGGGTCCAAAAACATTCAGTACTTC
v_call: TRBV5-1; d_call: NA; clone_size: NA; j_call: TRBJ1-1; cdr3_aa: CASSWVGISNTEAFF; cdr3_nt: TGCGCCAGCAGTTGGGTAGGGATTTCGAACACTGAAGCTTTCTTT
v_call: TRBV5-6; d_call: NA; clone_size: NA; j_call: TRBJ2-5; cdr3_aa: CASSLLGADQETQYF; cdr3_nt: TGTGCCAGCAGCTTGTTGGGGGCGGACCAAGAGACCCAGTACTTC
v_call: TRBV4-3; d_call: NA; clone_size: NA; j_call: TRBJ1-6; cdr3_aa: CASSPRHYNSPLHF; cdr3_nt: TGCGCCAGCAGCCCAAGACATTATAATTCACCCCTCCACTTT
v_call: TRBV7-2; d_call: NA; clone_size: NA; j_call: TRBJ1-2; cdr3_aa: CASREGGVGYTF; cdr3_nt: TGTGCCAGCAGAGAAGGGGGAGTCGGCTACACCTTC
v_call: TRBV15; d_call: TRBD1; clone_size: NA; j_call: TRBJ1-2; cdr3_aa: CATSRDPTGAYYGYTF; cdr3_nt: TGTGCCACCAGCAGAGATCCGACAGGGGCCTACTATGGCTACACCTTC
v_call: TRBV10-3; d_call: NA; clone_size: NA; j_call: TRBJ1-1; cdr3_aa: CASSLGVGTLNTEAFF; cdr3_nt: TGTGCCAGCTCGCTCGGAGTCGGGACACTGAACACTGAAGCTTTCTTT
v_call: TRBV10-3; d_call: TRBD2; clone_size: few; j_call: TRBJ2-3; cdr3_aa: CAISRTSGSTDTQYF; cdr3_nt: TGTGCCATCAGTCGGACTAGCGGGAGCACAGATACGCAGTATTTT
v_call: TRBV5-5; d_call: NA; clone_size: NA; j_call: TRBJ2-7; cdr3_aa: CASSLEPQSYEQYF; cdr3_nt: TGTGCCAGCAGCTTGGAGCCCCAATCCTACGAGCAGTACTTC
v_call: TRBV6-6; d_call: TRBD1; clone_size: NA; j_call: TRBJ1-2; cdr3_aa: CASSYTGGGIGYTF; cdr3_nt: TGTGCCAGCAGTTACACAGGGGGTGGAATAGGCTACACCTTC
v_call: TRBV9; d_call: TRBD1; clone_size: NA; j_call: TRBJ2-5; cdr3_aa: CASSVGQGQETQYF; cdr3_nt: TGTGCCAGCAGCGTGGGACAGGGGCAAGAGACCCAGTACTTC
v_call: TRBV5-6; d_call: TRBD2; clone_size: NA; j_call: TRBJ2-7; cdr3_aa: CASSLERGRVSYEQYF; cdr3_nt: TGTGCCAGCAGCTTGGAACGCGGGAGAGTCTCCTACGAGCAGTACTTC
v_call: TRBV19; d_call: NA; clone_size: NA; j_call: TRBJ2-7; cdr3_aa: CASSPNPDSYEQYF; cdr3_nt: TGTGCCAGTAGCCCGAACCCGGACAGTTACGAGCAGTACTTC
v_call: TRBV11-2; d_call: NA; clone_size: many; j_call: TRBJ2-7; cdr3_aa: CASSLWTTFSSYEQYF; cdr3_nt: TGTGCCAGCAGCTTGTGGACGACCTTCTCCTCCTACGAGCAGTACTTC
v_call: TRBV5-6; d_call: NA; clone_size: NA; j_call: TRBJ2-5; cdr3_aa: CASSPFRQSPQETQYF; cdr3_nt: TGTGCCAGCAGCCCATTCCGGCAGAGCCCCCAAGAGACCCAGTACTTC
v_call: TRBV5-1; d_call: NA; clone_size: NA; j_call: TRBJ2-5; cdr3_aa: CASSLVPGIQETQYF; cdr3_nt: TGCGCCAGCAGCTTGGTTCCGGGGATTCAAGAGACCCAGTACTTC
v_call: TRBV2; d_call: NA; clone_size: NA; j_call: TRBJ1-6; cdr3_aa: CASSESAGASRSPLHF; cdr3_nt: TGTGCCAGCAGTGAATCGGCAGGGGCTAGCAGGTCACCCCTCCACTTT
v_call: TRBV4-3; d_call: NA; clone_size: NA; j_call: TRBJ2-2; cdr3_aa: CASSQDWTRLTGELFF; cdr3_nt: TGCGCCAGCAGCCAAGACTGGACGCGGCTCACCGGGGAGCTGTTTTTT
v_call: TRBV18; d_call: TRBD1; clone_size: once; j_call: TRBJ1-6; cdr3_aa: CASSPGQGDSPLHF; cdr3_nt: TGTGCCAGCTCACCGGGACAGGGGGATTCACCCCTCCACTTT
v_call: TRBV5-1; d_call: NA; clone_size: NA; j_call: TRBJ2-2; cdr3_aa: CASSPRQAPGELFF; cdr3_nt: TGCGCCAGCAGCCCTCGACAGGCCCCCGGGGAGCTGTTTTTT
v_call: TRBV7-9; d_call: NA; clone_size: once; j_call: TRBJ2-7; cdr3_aa: CASSSGEWYEQYF; cdr3_nt: TGTGCCAGCAGCTCAGGGGAATGGTACGAGCAGTACTTC
v_call: TRBV19; d_call: NA; clone_size: NA; j_call: TRBJ1-2; cdr3_aa: CASSILGLNGYTF; cdr3_nt: TGTGCCAGTAGTATACTCGGACTTAATGGCTACACCTTC
v_call: TRBV10-3; d_call: NA; clone_size: once; j_call: TRBJ2-1; cdr3_aa: CAISDGIAKNNEQFF; cdr3_nt: TGTGCCATCAGTGATGGAATAGCGAAGAACAATGAGCAGTTCTTC
v_call: TRBV7-9; d_call: NA; clone_size: NA; j_call: TRBJ1-4; cdr3_aa: CASSLNQGTATNEKLFF; cdr3_nt: TGTGCCAGCAGCTTAAATCAGGGGACTGCAACTAATGAAAAACTGTTTTTT
v_call: TRBV7-2; d_call: TRBD2; clone_size: NA; j_call: TRBJ2-1; cdr3_aa: CASSVSSGRPYNEQFF; cdr3_nt: TGTGCCAGCAGCGTCTCTAGCGGGAGACCCTACAATGAGCAGTTCTTC
v_call: TRBV6-6; d_call: NA; clone_size: NA; j_call: TRBJ2-7; cdr3_aa: CASSSNEGSYEQYF; cdr3_nt: TGTGCCAGCAGTTCCAACGAGGGTTCCTACGAGCAGTACTTC
v_call: TRBV5-1; d_call: NA; clone_size: once; j_call: TRBJ2-5; cdr3_aa: CASSLGAAQETQYF; cdr3_nt: TGCGCCAGCAGCTTGGGAGCGGCCCAAGAGACCCAGTACTTC
v_call: TRBV30; d_call: NA; clone_size: once; j_call: TRBJ2-7; cdr3_aa: CAWSPGGPYEQYF; cdr3_nt: TGTGCCTGGAGTCCCGGGGGGCCCTACGAGCAGTACTTC
v_call: TRBV28; d_call: NA; clone_size: NA; j_call: TRBJ1-4; cdr3_aa: CASSSRNGWEKLFF; cdr3_nt: TGTGCCAGCAGTTCCCGCAATGGTTGGGAAAAACTGTTTTTT
v_call: TRBV18; d_call: NA; clone_size: NA; j_call: TRBJ2-1; cdr3_aa: CASSPGMGNEQFF; cdr3_nt: TGTGCCAGCTCACCAGGGATGGGCAATGAGCAGTTCTTC
v_call: TRBV4-1; d_call: TRBD1; clone_size: once; j_call: TRBJ1-6; cdr3_aa: CASSQVGPGQLPSNSPLHF; cdr3_nt: TGCGCCAGCAGCCAAGTCGGTCCGGGACAGCTACCTTCAAATTCACCCCTCCACTTT
v_call: TRBV30; d_call: NA; clone_size: NA; j_call: TRBJ1-3; cdr3_aa: CAWSVTGSGNTIYF; cdr3_nt: TGTGCCTGGAGTGTCACGGGCTCTGGAAACACCATATATTTT
v_call: TRBV19; d_call: TRBD2; clone_size: once; j_call: TRBJ2-7; cdr3_aa: CASKTSGGAYEQYF; cdr3_nt: TGTGCCAGTAAAACTAGCGGGGGAGCATACGAGCAGTACTTC
v_call: TRBV5-1; d_call: NA; clone_size: NA; j_call: TRBJ2-2; cdr3_aa: CASTISQGVTGELFF; cdr3_nt: TGCGCCAGCACCATCTCCCAGGGAGTCACCGGGGAGCTGTTTTTT
v_call: TRBV2; d_call: TRBD2; clone_size: once; j_call: TRBJ2-7; cdr3_aa: CASLQGTLGLADLRSSYEQYF; cdr3_nt: TGTGCCAGCTTACAAGGTACCCTAGGACTAGCGGACTTGCGGAGCTCCTACGAGCAGTACTTC
v_call: TRBV19; d_call: TRBD2; clone_size: NA; j_call: TRBJ2-1; cdr3_aa: CASSVDSGISYNEQFF; cdr3_nt: TGTGCCAGTAGTGTTGATAGCGGGATCTCCTACAATGAGCAGTTCTTC
v_call: TRBV5-6; d_call: TRBD1; clone_size: NA; j_call: TRBJ1-3; cdr3_aa: CASSSNDRANTIYF; cdr3_nt: TGTGCCAGCAGCTCCAATGACAGGGCGAACACCATATATTTT
v_call: TRBV27; d_call: TRBD1; clone_size: NA; j_call: TRBJ2-2; cdr3_aa: CASSLQTGPAGELFF; cdr3_nt: TGTGCCAGCAGTTTGCAGACAGGGCCAGCCGGGGAGCTGTTTTTT
v_call: TRBV29-1; d_call: TRBD1; clone_size: once; j_call: TRBJ1-2; cdr3_aa: CSVGDSNYGYTF; cdr3_nt: TGCAGCGTTGGGGACAGTAACTATGGCTACACCTTC
v_call: TRBV19; d_call: NA; clone_size: few; j_call: TRBJ1-6; cdr3_aa: CASSIREGGTLHF; cdr3_nt: TGTGCCAGTAGTATTCGGGAGGGAGGCACCCTCCACTTT
v_call: TRBV7-3; d_call: TRBD1; clone_size: NA; j_call: TRBJ2-2; cdr3_aa: CASSLNGQAANTGELFF; cdr3_nt: TGTGCCAGCAGCTTAAATGGACAGGCTGCGAACACCGGGGAGCTGTTTTTT
v_call: TRBV5-6; d_call: NA; clone_size: NA; j_call: TRBJ1-1; cdr3_aa: CASSLWGASDTEAFF; cdr3_nt: TGTGCCAGCAGCTTGTGGGGGGCTTCGGACACTGAAGCTTTCTTT
v_call: TRBV7-6; d_call: NA; clone_size: NA; j_call: TRBJ2-5; cdr3_aa: CASSLNLAQETQYF; cdr3_nt: TGTGCCAGCAGCTTAAACCTAGCCCAAGAGACCCAGTACTTC
v_call: TRBV7-2; d_call: NA; clone_size: NA; j_call: TRBJ2-7; cdr3_aa: CASSTFLTVYEQYF; cdr3_nt: TGTGCCAGCAGCACCTTTCTGACGGTCTACGAGCAGTACTTC
v_call: TRBV5-1; d_call: NA; clone_size: NA; j_call: TRBJ1-3; cdr3_aa: CASSLESSSGNTIYF; cdr3_nt: TGCGCCAGCAGCTTGGAGAGTTCCTCTGGAAACACCATATATTTT
v_call: TRBV20-1; d_call: NA; clone_size: NA; j_call: TRBJ1-1; cdr3_aa: CSAKKDEAFF; cdr3_nt: TGCAGTGCTAAAAAAGACGAAGCTTTCTTT